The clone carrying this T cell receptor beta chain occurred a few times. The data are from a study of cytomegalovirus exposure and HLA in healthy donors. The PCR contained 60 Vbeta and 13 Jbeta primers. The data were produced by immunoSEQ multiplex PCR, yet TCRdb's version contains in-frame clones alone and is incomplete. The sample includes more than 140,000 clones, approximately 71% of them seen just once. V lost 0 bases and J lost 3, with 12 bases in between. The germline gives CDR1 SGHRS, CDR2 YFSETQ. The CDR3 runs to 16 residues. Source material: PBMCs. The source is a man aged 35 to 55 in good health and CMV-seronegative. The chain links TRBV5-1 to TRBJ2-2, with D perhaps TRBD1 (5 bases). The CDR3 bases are TGCGCCAGCAGCTTGGCCGCGACAGACTACACCGGGGAGCTGTTTTTT. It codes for CASSLAATDYTGELFF. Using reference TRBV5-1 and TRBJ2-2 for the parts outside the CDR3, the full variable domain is KAGVTQTPRYLIKTRGQQVTLSCSPISGHRSVSWYQQTPGQGLQFLFEYFSETQRNKGNFPGRFSGRQFSNSRSEMNVSTLELGDSALYLCASSLAATDYTGELFFGEGSRLTVL.